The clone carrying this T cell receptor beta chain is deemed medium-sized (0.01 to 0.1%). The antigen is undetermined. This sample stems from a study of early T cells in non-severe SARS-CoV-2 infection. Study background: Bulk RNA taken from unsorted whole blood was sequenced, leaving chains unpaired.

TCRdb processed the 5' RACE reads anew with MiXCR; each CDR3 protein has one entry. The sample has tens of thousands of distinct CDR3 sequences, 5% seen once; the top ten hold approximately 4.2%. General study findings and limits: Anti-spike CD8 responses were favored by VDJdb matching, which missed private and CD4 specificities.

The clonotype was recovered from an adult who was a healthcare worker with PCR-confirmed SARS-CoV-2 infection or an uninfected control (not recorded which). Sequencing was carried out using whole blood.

The CDR3 DNA reads TGTGCCAGCGGACCTCCTGGGACTGAAGCTTTCTTT. Encoded protein: CASGPPGTEAFF. V gene TRBV7-6 combines with J gene TRBJ1-1; D gene uncertain. Trimming stripped 8 bases from V and 5 bases from J, with 12 bases between. This CDR3 contains 12 residues. Per the germline V gene, CDR1 is SGHVS and CDR2 is FNYEAQ. Using reference TRBV7-6 and TRBJ1-1 for the parts outside the CDR3, the full variable domain is GAGVSQSPRYKVTKRGQDVALRCDPISGHVSLYWYRQALGQGPEFLTYFNYEAQQDKSGLPNDRFSAERPEGSISTLTIQRTEQRDSAMYRCASGPPGTEAFFGQGTRLTVV.